This paragraph covers one T cell receptor beta chain sequence. Antigen unknown. Within the sample, other DNA sequences also encode this same CDR3. Repertoires were generated with immunoSEQ multiplex PCR, while TCRdb's copy carries only in-frame clones and drops some. This table has fewer than 120,000 clones, just under 95% appearing once. The source of the sample is a study of T cell responses to AZD1222 COVID-19 vaccine. Notes on the study in general: Targeting of unmutated variant regions was reportedly seen in nearly half of spike-specific TCRs. Every sample of the repertoires postdated the peak T cell response. Once two AZD1222 doses were given, Spike-specific TCR breadth and depth went up.

Germline loops: CDR1 SGHRS, CDR2 YFSETQ. V gave up 5 bases and J gave up 1 base, with 13 bases separating them. The CDR3 runs to 15 residues. The chain couples TRBV5-1 to TRBJ2-1; D possibly corresponds to TRBD2 (7 bases). Sample: peripheral blood, taken on day 0 of AZD1222 vaccination. This clonotype was sampled from an adult in good health. The CDR3 DNA follows: TGCGCCAGCAGTTCGGGGGGCTCGTCCTACAATGAGCAGTTCTTC. It encodes CASSSGGSSYNEQFF.